This TCR beta chain was identified during a study of blood T cell repertoires in COVID-19. Background on the study: COVID-19 samples from acute and convalescent phases originated in the United States, Italy and Spain. PBMCs, B-cell-depleted T cells, or T cells provided the cDNA or gDNA that made up the material.

In the original processing: Nucleated cell number was recorded as an estimate derived from reference gene primer amplification. Assay: immunoSEQ multiplex PCR; the TCRdb copy retains only in-frame clones and omits some. The V and J calls and the clone size are those of that table, but D and trimming were determined from the DNA. Of about 220,000 clones in the sample, roughly 88% were seen once. The V gene lost 7 bases and the J gene lost 5 bases, with 28 bases spanning the gap. In germline, CDR1 is KGHDR, CDR2 SFDVKD. The CDR3 has 18 residues. The sample holds many counts of this clone. The chain has TRBV24-1 and TRBJ2-5, with D perhaps matching TRBD1 (6 bases). This clonotype was obtained from a man over 45 with active or convalescent COVID-19. The sample consisted of peripheral blood. CDR3: CATSFDRRRLRAFETQYF. As DNA, the CDR3 is TGTGCCACCAGCTTTGACAGGCGTCGGTTAAGAGCTTTCGAGACCCAGTACTTC.